The 21 T cell receptor beta chains below come from one sample, sequenced in a study of PD-1 blockade in classical Hodgkin lymphoma. Produced via immunoSEQ multiplex PCR; TCRdb's table is partial and in-frame only. In the table there are approximately 12,000 clones, 70% to 85% of which are singletons. Every one of the patients relapsed after autologous stem cell transplantation (brentuximab vedotin exposure was variable). The source material was peripheral blood mononuclear cells (PBMCs), sampled before the second cycle of nivolumab. These receptors were obtained from a human donor with classical Hodgkin lymphoma.

This clone showed up just a few times. The chain combines TRBV6-1 with TRBJ2-1, with TRBD2 identical over 8 bases. Germline lookup yields CDR1 MNHNS and CDR2 SASEGT. The V and J ends lost 4 bases and 9 bases, in that order; junction bases with no gene match: 8. This CDR3 is built from 14 residues. The CDR3 protein is CASSVVSGNGEQFF. The CDR3 DNA follows: TGTGCCAGCAGTGTAGTTAGCGGGAATGGTGAGCAGTTCTTC.

V gene TRBV5-1 combines with J gene TRBJ2-7; 7 positions agree with TRBD1. There are 14 residues in the CDR3. Germline V CDR1 and CDR2: SGHRS, YFSETQ. V was pared by 4 bases and J by 2 bases, with 6 bases of the junction left unmatched. For the CDR3, the DNA is TGCGCCAGCAGCCAAGGGGACAGCACCTACGAGCAGTACTTC. Amino acids: CASSQGDSTYEQYF. Supplemented by reference TRBV5-1 and TRBJ2-7, the full variable domain reads KAGVTQTPRYLIKTRGQQVTLSCSPISGHRSVSWYQQTPGQGLQFLFEYFSETQRNKGNFPGRFSGRQFSNSRSEMNVSTLELGDSALYLCASSQGDSTYEQYFGPGTRLTVT.

This clone was detected a few times. The CDR3 reads CASSLRLRSDTQYF. CDR3 sequence (DNA): TGTGCCAGCAGCTTAAGACTACGGTCAGATACGCAGTATTTT. V gene TRBV11-3 combines with J gene TRBJ2-3; the D gene is possibly TRBD2 (5 bases). This CDR3 has 14 residues. Per the germline V gene, CDR1 is SGHNT and CDR2 is YENEEA. Trimming left V 2 bases short and J 4 bases short, with 10 bases between.

The chain links TRBV5-1 to TRBJ2-2, with 7 nucleotides matching TRBD1. V lost 0 bases to trimming and J lost 7 bases; unmatched junction nucleotides: 6. Per the germline V gene, CDR1 is SGHRS and CDR2 is YFSETQ. This CDR3 has 15 residues. The CDR3 reads CASSLGLTGIGELFF. CDR3 DNA: TGCGCCAGCAGCTTGGGTCTGACAGGGATCGGGGAGCTGTTTTTT. Full variable domain (rest looked up from reference TRBV5-1 and TRBJ2-2): KAGVTQTPRYLIKTRGQQVTLSCSPISGHRSVSWYQQTPGQGLQFLFEYFSETQRNKGNFPGRFSGRQFSNSRSEMNVSTLELGDSALYLCASSLGLTGIGELFFGEGSRLTVL.

This chain connects TRBV2 to TRBJ1-2, with unresolved D. CDR3 size: 15 residues. Germline CDR1 and CDR2: SNHLY and FYNNEI. The germline V and J ends were trimmed by 5 bases and 0 bases, with 13 bases remaining between them. DNA for the CDR3: TGTGCCAGCAGTCGGTCGACAACTGCTAACTATGGCTACACCTTC. Translating it yields CASSRSTTANYGYTF.

The chain couples TRBV5-1 to TRBJ1-2, with D possibly TRBD1 on 5 matching bases. This CDR3 region has 14 residues. Per the germline V gene, CDR1 is SGHRS and CDR2 is YFSETQ. Trimming pared 1 base from V and 6 bases from J, leaving 13 bases between. The CDR3 spells CASSLSRQRDGYTF. The CDR3, as DNA: TGCGCCAGCAGCTTGAGCCGACAGAGAGATGGCTACACCTTC.

This sequence joins TRBV5-4 and TRBJ2-5, with 8 positions matching TRBD2. The J call could be wrong; TRBJ2-7 is a better fit for the DNA end. Germline V gene sequence: CDR1 SGHNT, CDR2 YYREEE (reference sequence). The CDR3 extends over 16 amino acids. The CDR3 protein is CASSPGAGTRSYEQYF. The CDR3 DNA sequence: TGTGCCAGCAGCCCGGGGGCCGGGACTAGGAGCTACGAGCAGTACTTC.

The rearrangement links TRBV18 to TRBJ1-6; 8 bases fit TRBD1. From germline, CDR1 is KGHSH and CDR2 LQKENI. The V segment lost 2 bases and the J segment 7 bases; nucleotides outside the gene matches: 7. The CDR3 length is 16 residues. The CDR3 here is CASSPKAGGRNSPLHF. Here the CDR3 DNA reads TGTGCCAGCTCACCAAAGGCAGGGGGCCGGAATTCACCCCTCCACTTT.

This chain links TRBV27 with TRBJ1-5; a weak D match, TRBD1 (6 bases). The ends were cut back, 6 bases at V and 1 base at J, with 16 bases in the middle. The CDR3 has 16 residues. Germline V CDR1 and CDR2: MNHEY, SMNVEV (reference sequence). CDR3 nucleotides: TGTGCCAGCAGACTAAACAGGGTAAAGAGCAATCAGCCCCAGCATTTT. Residues: CASRLNRVKSNQPQHF.

The gene calls are TRBV6-5 and TRBJ1-5, with 9 bases lining up with TRBD1. The CDR3 spans 14 residues. Germline V gene lookup returns CDR1 MNHEY and CDR2 SVGAGI. The J segment lost 6 bases and the V segment lost 8 bases, leaving 8 bases of the junction unmatched. CDR3 DNA sequence: TGTGCCAGCTCGTACGGGACAGGGAGTCAGCCCCAGCATTTT. It is translated as CASSYGTGSQPQHF.

The chain is built from TRBV27 and TRBJ2-2, with a possible D match to TRBD2 (6 bases). The CDR3 extends over 12 amino acids. Trimming stripped 8 bases from V and 7 bases from J, with 11 bases between. Germline V CDR1 and CDR2: MNHEY, SMNVEV (reference sequence). The CDR3 DNA sequence: TGTGCCAGCCTGACGGGGGTCGGGGAGCTGTTTTTT. Its translation is CASLTGVGELFF.

This chain links TRBV19 with TRBJ1-1, with D unresolved. There are 14 residues in the CDR3. Trimming removed 2 bases at V and 0 bases at J, with 7 bases between. The V gene's germline CDR1 is LNHDA and CDR2 SQIVND (reference sequence). Here the CDR3 reads CASSIKALNTEAFF. CDR3 bases: TGTGCCAGTAGTATAAAGGCCCTGAACACTGAAGCTTTCTTT.

This clone was detected once. V gene TRBV6-4 combines with J gene TRBJ2-3, with D perhaps TRBD1 or TRBD2 (5 bases each). V gave up 8 bases and J gave up 10 bases, with 19 bases separating them. Germline CDR1 and CDR2: MRHNA and SNTAGT. The CDR3 extends over 13 amino acids. Here the CDR3 reads CASAPGWGYAQYF. CDR3 DNA sequence: TGTGCCAGCGCCCCCGGCTGGGGGTACGCGCAGTATTTT.

V is TRBV5-6 and J is TRBJ1-2; D is undetermined. CDR3 length: 11 residues. Germline CDR1 reads SGHDT; CDR2 reads YYEEEE. With 4 bases removed from V and 12 bases from J, the gap between germline ends came to 13 bases. The CDR3 nucleotides read TGTGCCAGCAGCCCCGGGGTAGGGAACACCTTC. As protein: CASSPGVGNTF.

This clone was recorded a few times. The chain has TRBV9 and TRBJ2-1; D may correspond to TRBD1 or TRBD2 (6 bases each). V was cut by 0 bases and J by 6 bases, with 13 bases left in between. The CDR3 has 15 amino acids. Germline loops: CDR1 SGDLS, CDR2 YYNGEE. The CDR3 DNA sequence: TGTGCCAGCAGCGTAGGTCCTGGAGGGGGCAATGAGCAGTTCTTC. Translation: CASSVGPGGGNEQFF. Looking up the rest from reference TRBV9 and TRBJ2-1 gives the full variable domain: DSGVTQTPKHLITATGQRVTLRCSPRSGDLSVYWYQQSLDQGLQFLIQYYNGEERAKGNILERFSAQQFPDLHSELNLSSLELGDSALYFCASSVGPGGGNEQFFGPGTRLTVL.

The chain carries TRBV27 and TRBJ1-2, with D perhaps TRBD1 (6 bases). The CDR3 length is 13 residues. Germline CDR1 and CDR2: MNHEY and SMNVEV (reference sequence). V shed 4 bases and J shed 5 bases, with 11 bases lying between them. The chain's CDR3 is CASSSQGIYGYTF. CDR3 coding DNA: TGTGCCAGCAGTTCACAGGGAATTTATGGCTACACCTTC.

This chain links TRBV7-9 with TRBJ2-7; TRBD2 matches 7 bases. The J segment lost 3 bases and the V segment lost 2 bases, leaving 13 bases of the junction unmatched. This CDR3 comprises 17 residues. Per germline, CDR1 SEHNR and CDR2 FQNEAQ (reference sequence). For the CDR3, the DNA is TGTGCCAGCAGCTTAATGGGGGGGTTTCTGTCCCACTACGAGCAGTACTTC. Encoded protein: CASSLMGGFLSHYEQYF.

The V call is TRBV2, the J call TRBJ2-4; D unclear. The V end was cut by 10 bases, the J end by 8 bases, with 12 bases between. Per the germline V gene, CDR1 is SNHLY and CDR2 is FYNNEI. The length of the CDR3 is 11 residues. This CDR3 is CAIRTLYIQYF. DNA for the CDR3: TGTGCCATCCGGACCCTTTACATTCAGTACTTC. Variable domain in full (rest from reference TRBV2 and TRBJ2-4): EPEVTQTPSHQVTQMGQEVILRCVPISNHLYFYWYRQILGQKVEFLVSFYNNEISEKSEIFDDQFSVERPDGSNFTLKIRSTKLEDSAMYFCAIRTLYIQYFGAGTRLSVL.

The V call is TRBV2, the J call TRBJ1-1; 7 bases are a match to TRBD1. Germline CDR1 SNHLY, CDR2 FYNNEI. This CDR3 has 14 amino acids. V dropped 4 bases and J dropped 4; count of bases not matched to a gene: 6. Written as DNA, the CDR3 is TGTGCCAGCAGTGCGGACAGGTTGGGCACTGAAGCTTTCTTT. It codes for CASSADRLGTEAFF.

V is TRBV6-1 and J is TRBJ1-6; D is perhaps TRBD1 (5 bases). The CDR3 runs 16 residues. V dropped 2 bases and J dropped 7 bases, with 15 bases sitting between them. Germline CDR1 and CDR2: MNHNS and SASEGT. CDR3 region: CASSELRGARNSPLHF. CDR3 in DNA: TGTGCCAGCAGTGAACTTAGGGGAGCTCGAAATTCACCCCTCCACTTT.

The V call is TRBV5-1, the J call TRBJ2-7; either TRBD1 or TRBD2 may supply D (5 bases each). V lost 3 bases and J 3 bases, leaving 16 bases between the germline ends. Per germline, CDR1 SGHRS and CDR2 YFSETQ. This CDR3 region has 15 residues. Here the CDR3 reads CASSWAGTSYYEQYF. In nucleotides, the CDR3 is TGCGCCAGCAGCTGGGCCGGGACGTCCTACTACGAGCAGTACTTC.